A selection of T cell receptor beta chains follows, all from one sample in a study of graft-versus-host responses after intestinal transplantation. TCRdb's table, derived via immunoSEQ multiplex PCR, lists solely in-frame clones and lacks some. Of some 140,000 clones detected, 85% to 95% appear once; the ten largest clones hold roughly 0.15%. These receptors' targets are unknown. The specimen comprised unstimulated CD4+ T cells sorted from spleen or lymph node cells, sampled before intestinal transplant. These receptors were collected from a human donor who received an intestinal transplant. The CDR3 runs from the conserved cysteine through the conserved F or W. Each record gives: CDR3 DNA, CDR3 protein, clone size, V gene, D gene, J gene. A D gene is named only where the DNA matches it firmly. Expanded clones are given a class, and other clones once, few, many or no size at all.

TGCGCCAGCAGCGACAAGACGGATCTTAACACTGAAGCTTTCTTT CASSDKTDLNTEAFF - TRBV5-1 - TRBJ1-1
TGTGCCACCTCCCTGGGGGCCGACTATGGCTACACCTTC CATSLGADYGYTF - TRBV6-5 - TRBJ1-2
TGTGCCAGTAGGGTTGGGCAGTATAATTCACCCCTCCACTTT CASRVGQYNSPLHF - TRBV19 - TRBJ1-6
TGTGCCAGCAGCTATGCTGGGGGCCCACAAGAGACCCAGTACTTC CASSYAGGPQETQYF - TRBV5-4 - TRBJ2-5
TGTGCCAGCAGCTTTGGCAGGGGTGAAAACACTGAAGCTTTCTTT CASSFGRGENTEAFF few TRBV11-1 - TRBJ1-1
TGTGCAAGTCGCTTAGTTGCAGGGTCCTACGAGCAGTACTTC CASRLVAGSYEQYF - TRBV12-2 - TRBJ2-7
TGTGCCAGCAGCGACGGACCGATGAACACTGAAGCTTTCTTT CASSDGPMNTEAFF - TRBV7-2 - TRBJ1-1
TGTGCCAGCAGCCAAGATACCAGGTCAACTAATGAAAAACTGTTTTTT CASSQDTRSTNEKLFF - TRBV4-2 - TRBJ1-4
TGTGCCAGCAGCTTGGTGGCTAGCGGGGGGGCAGGAGAGACCCAGTACTTC CASSLVASGGAGETQYF - TRBV5-5 TRBD2 TRBJ2-5
TGTGCCAGCAGCCGGGGACCGGGCCCACCCCTCCACTTT CASSRGPGPPLHF - TRBV7-9 - TRBJ1-6
TGTGCCATCAGTGAGTCCGGGCAGTTAAATGAAAAACTGTTTTTT CAISESGQLNEKLFF - TRBV10-3 - TRBJ1-4
TGTGCCAGCAGTCTTTTTGGGGGGGAGACTGAAGCTTTCTTT CASSLFGGETEAFF - TRBV2 - TRBJ1-1
TGCGCCAGCAGCTCGGCCGGGGACCCCTCTTATAATTCACCCCTCCACTTT CASSSAGDPSYNSPLHF - TRBV5-1 - TRBJ1-6
TGCAGCGTTGTCGGGGGGCAAGATGGCTACACCTTC CSVVGGQDGYTF - TRBV29-1 - TRBJ1-2
TGTGCCAGCAGCCTCACCGGGACAGGGGCCACCGGGGAGCTGTTTTTT CASSLTGTGATGELFF - TRBV7-2 TRBD1 TRBJ2-2
TGTGCCAGCAGCTTGGATCCGGGCAGCTCCTATAATTCACCCCTCCACTTT CASSLDPGSSYNSPLHF - TRBV5-6 - TRBJ1-6
TGTGCCAGTAAGTCCCTGGGGGGACGCAACAATCAGCCCCAGCATTTT CASKSLGGRNNQPQHF - TRBV19 - TRBJ1-5
TGTGCCAGCAGTTACTCAGGGCTTAGGGGAGAGACCCAGTACTTC CASSYSGLRGETQYF - TRBV6-5 - TRBJ2-5
TGTGCCAGCAGTTTATTAGCCGGACTATCCTACAATGAGCAGTTCTTC CASSLLAGLSYNEQFF - TRBV27 - TRBJ2-1
TGTGCCACCGCTGCCCTTAGCTATGGCTACACCTTC CATAALSYGYTF few TRBV10-3 - TRBJ1-2
TGTGCCAGCAGTTTAATCTTTCCCGACAGACGTTACACCGGGGAGCTGTTTTTT CASSLIFPDRRYTGELFF - TRBV27 - TRBJ2-2
TGCGCCAGCAGCCAAGGGCCAGGCATATTCAATAGGCAGTTCTTC CASSQGPGIFNRQFF - TRBV4-1 - TRBJ2-1
TGTGCCAGCAGTTTAGCTAGGACAGGGCGACCTTCACCCCTCCACTTT CASSLARTGRPSPLHF - TRBV27 TRBD1 TRBJ1-6
TGTGCCAGCATCCTCCAAGAGACCCAGTACTTC CASILQETQYF - TRBV2 - TRBJ2-5